The sample holds one count of the clone carrying this T cell receptor beta chain. The entry originates in a study of blood T cell repertoires in COVID-19. Whole-study context: Material from acute and convalescent COVID-19 was sourced from the United States, Italy and Spain. In each case, the material was cDNA or gDNA derived from T cells, B-cell-depleted T cells, or PBMCs.

CDR3 length: 17 residues. J lost 10 bases, V lost 0 bases, and 13 bases had no gene match. Germline CDR1 and CDR2: LGHNA and YNFKEQ. The table came from immunoSEQ multiplex PCR; TCRdb's copy has only in-frame clones and leaves some out. The repertoire holds more than 200,000 clones, with roughly nine tenths as singletons. The TCR was taken from a man aged 25-45 years who had recovered from COVID-19. Sequenced material: PBMCs or T cells enriched from blood (not recorded which). The chain combines TRBV4-2 with TRBJ2-1; 9 bases map to TRBD2. The CDR3 coding sequence is TGTGCCAGCAGCCAAGAGGTGGGCGGGGGGGCCATGTCCGAGCAGTTCTTC. This gives the protein CASSQEVGGGAMSEQFF.